The present T cell receptor (beta chain) was sequenced within a study of T cell responses to AZD1222 COVID-19 vaccine. About the research overall: Combined were second doses at about 4 or about 12 weeks. Study conclusions and caveats: Just six AZD1222 recipients were seropositive at baseline. Spike-specific TCR breadth and depth went up after people got two AZD1222 doses. The repertoires were collected only after the peak T cell response.

As for this clone: Its specificity is unknown.

Assay: immunoSEQ multiplex PCR; the TCRdb copy retains only in-frame clones and omits some. This sample carries 85,000 to 130,000 clones, about 88% of them seen once, and the ten largest clones take over 15%. This CDR3 region has 12 residues. J was trimmed by 6 bases and V by 5 bases; bases with no gene match: 4. The chain carries TRBV12-3 or TRBV12-4 and TRBJ2-7; TRBD1 aligns across 7 bases. Specimen: peripheral blood, collected on day 0 of AZD1222 vaccination. The TCR comes from an adult in good health. DNA of the CDR3: TGTGCCAGCAGTGCGACAGGGTCCGAGCAGTACTTC. It is translated as CASSATGSEQYF.